This T cell receptor (beta chain) was captured by sequencing in a study of blood T cell repertoires in COVID-19. Study background: The United States, Italy and Spain were the sources of the acute and convalescent COVID-19 samples.

Authors' analysis steps: Reference gene primer amplification gave estimated nucleated cell counts. Assay used: immunoSEQ multiplex PCR; TCRdb lists only in-frame clones, some missing. D and trimming come from the DNA, and the V and J calls and clone size come from that table. The sample gives approximately 140,000 clones, about 91% of which show up once; 1.5% is in the top ten. Between the trimmed V and J ends, which lost 7 bases and 0 bases, there was a span of 8 bases. The CDR3 is made up of 13 amino acids. The germline CDR1 and CDR2 sequences are ENHRY and SYGVKD. This sequence originates from a woman aged 60 to 75 with acute or convalescent COVID-19. The rearrangement uses TRBV10-3 and TRBJ2-3; D may be TRBD1 (6 bases). The sequencing input was peripheral blood. The CDR3 bases are TGTGCCATCAACACAGGGAGCACAGATACGCAGTATTTT. Encoded protein: CAINTGSTDTQYF.